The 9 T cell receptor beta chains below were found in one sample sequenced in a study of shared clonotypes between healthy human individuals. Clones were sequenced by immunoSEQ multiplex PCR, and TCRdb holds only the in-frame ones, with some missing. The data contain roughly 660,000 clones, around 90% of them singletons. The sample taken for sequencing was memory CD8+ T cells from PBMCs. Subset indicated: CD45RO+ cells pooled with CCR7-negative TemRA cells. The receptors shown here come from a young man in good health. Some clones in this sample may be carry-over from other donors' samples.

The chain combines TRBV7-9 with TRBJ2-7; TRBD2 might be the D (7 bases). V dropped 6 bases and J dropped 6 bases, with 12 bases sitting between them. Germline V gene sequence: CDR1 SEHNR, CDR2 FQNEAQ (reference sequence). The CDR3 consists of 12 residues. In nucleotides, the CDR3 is TGTGCCAGCAGGGCGGCGGGGGCCGAGCAGTACTTC. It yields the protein CASRAAGAEQYF.

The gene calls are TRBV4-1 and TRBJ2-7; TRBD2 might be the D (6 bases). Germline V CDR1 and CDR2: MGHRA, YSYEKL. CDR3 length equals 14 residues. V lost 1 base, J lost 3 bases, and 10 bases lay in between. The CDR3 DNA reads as TGCGCCAGCAGCCAAGGGCGGAGGGGCTACGAGCAGTACTTC. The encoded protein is CASSQGRRGYEQYF.

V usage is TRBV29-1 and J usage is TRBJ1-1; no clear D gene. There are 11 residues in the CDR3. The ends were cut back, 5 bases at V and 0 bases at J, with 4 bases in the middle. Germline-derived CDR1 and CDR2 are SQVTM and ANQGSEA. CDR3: CSVMVNTEAFF. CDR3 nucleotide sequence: TGCAGCGTTATGGTGAACACTGAAGCTTTCTTT.

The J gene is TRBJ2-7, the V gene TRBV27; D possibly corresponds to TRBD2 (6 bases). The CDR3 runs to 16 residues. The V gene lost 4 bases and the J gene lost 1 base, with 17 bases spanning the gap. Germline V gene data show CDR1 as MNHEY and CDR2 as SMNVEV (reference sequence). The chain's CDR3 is CASSSLGGVMSYEQYF. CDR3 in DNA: TGTGCCAGCAGTTCCCTCGGCGGGGTGATGTCCTACGAGCAGTACTTC.

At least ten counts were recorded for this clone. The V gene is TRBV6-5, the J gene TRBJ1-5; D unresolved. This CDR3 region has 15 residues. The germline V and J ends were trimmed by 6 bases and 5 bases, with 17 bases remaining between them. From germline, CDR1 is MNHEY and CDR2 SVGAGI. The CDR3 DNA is TGTGCCAGCAGGAGGACCGTCTCCGGGGATCAGCCCCAGCATTTT. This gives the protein CASRRTVSGDQPQHF.

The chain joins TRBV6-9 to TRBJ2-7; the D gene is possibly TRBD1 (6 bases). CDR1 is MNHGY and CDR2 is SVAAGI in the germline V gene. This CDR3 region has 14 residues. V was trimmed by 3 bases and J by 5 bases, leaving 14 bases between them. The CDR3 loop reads CASSYSQGRNEQYF. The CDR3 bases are TGTGCCAGCAGTTACTCACAGGGTAGGAACGAGCAGTACTTC.

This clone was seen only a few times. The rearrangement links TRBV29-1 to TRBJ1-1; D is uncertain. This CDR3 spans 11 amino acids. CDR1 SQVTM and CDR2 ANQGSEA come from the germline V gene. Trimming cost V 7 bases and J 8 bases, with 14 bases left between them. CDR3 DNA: TGCAGCGCCCAACACCGGAACGAAGCTTTCTTT. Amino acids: CSAQHRNEAFF.

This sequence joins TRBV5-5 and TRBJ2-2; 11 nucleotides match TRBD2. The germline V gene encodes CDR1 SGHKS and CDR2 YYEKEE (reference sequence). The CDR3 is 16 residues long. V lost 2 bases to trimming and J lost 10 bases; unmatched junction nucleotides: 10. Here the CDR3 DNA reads TGTGCCAGCAGCTTCCCAGATAGCGGGAGGGCCGAGGAGCTGTTTTTT. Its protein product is CASSFPDSGRAEELFF.

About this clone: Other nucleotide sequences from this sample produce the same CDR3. The CDR3: CASSLQGANTEAFF. In DNA form, the CDR3 reads TGTGCCAGCAGTTTGCAGGGGGCCAACACTGAAGCTTTCTTT. The chain combines TRBV27 with TRBJ1-1; 8 bases align to TRBD1. This CDR3 is 14 amino acids long. Germline V lookup: CDR1 MNHEY, CDR2 SMNVEV (reference sequence). V trimming: 3 bases; J trimming: 2 bases; junction bases outside the gene matches: 2.